One T cell receptor (beta chain) is described in this entry. Its antigen is not known. PCR employed 60 Vbeta and 13 Jbeta primers. The protocol was immunoSEQ multiplex PCR, while the TCRdb copy is restricted to in-frame clones and leaves out a portion. The repertoire shows approximately 75,000 clones; the top ten hold approximately 5%. This sample was included in a study of cytomegalovirus exposure and HLA in healthy donors. Study-wide results and limits: The presence/absence work took it that sequencing depth was about the same across donors. Some V segments, including TRBV6-2 and TRBV6-3, were excluded as indistinguishable. The authors considered a cluster of highly shared sequence variants likely to be a sequencing artifact. Later analysis indicated greater clonal expansion among HLA-associated TCR beta chains than among equally common other chains.

There are 15 residues in the CDR3. Germline-derived CDR1 and CDR2 are SGHTA and FQGNSA. Trimming removed 4 bases at V and 7 bases at J, with 16 bases between. The V gene is TRBV7-2, the J gene TRBJ1-4; a possible D gene is TRBD1 (6 bases). Material for sequencing was PBMCs. The TCR sequence derives from a man aged 40-49 years in good health and CMV-seronegative. The CDR3 sequence: CASSWGGRLGEKLFF. The DNA of the CDR3 is TGTGCCAGCAGCTGGGGGGGCAGGTTGGGTGAAAAACTGTTTTTT.